The 18 T cell receptor beta chains given below trace back to one sample, sequenced in a study of blood T cell repertoires in COVID-19. Repertoires were generated with immunoSEQ multiplex PCR, while TCRdb's copy carries only in-frame clones and drops some. The table lists about 360,000 clones, 87% of them singletons. Input material: PBMCs or T cells enriched from blood (not recorded which). These receptors were collected from a man aged 40-55 years in a cohort exposed to, infected with or recovered from COVID-19 (not recorded which).

The genes are TRBV30 and TRBJ1-2; 8 nucleotides align to TRBD1. Germline trimming cut 2 bases from V and 5 bases from J; bases unmatched to any gene: 4. CDR3 length equals 13 residues. Germline V gene lookup returns CDR1 GTSNPN and CDR2 SVGIG (reference sequence). The DNA of the CDR3 is TGTGCCTGGAGTTCAGGGGGCGAGTATGGCTACACCTTC. The encoded protein is CAWSSGGEYGYTF.

This chain connects TRBV28 to TRBJ1-5, with a possible D match to TRBD1 (5 bases). Per the germline V gene, CDR1 is MDHEN and CDR2 is SYDVKM. The CDR3 has 16 residues. Trimming cost V 2 bases and J 4 bases, with 15 bases left between them. This chain's CDR3 is CASSLLRGHSNQPQHF. In nucleotides, the CDR3 is TGTGCCAGCAGTTTACTCCGAGGACATTCGAATCAGCCCCAGCATTTT.

This sequence joins TRBV3-1 (or the pseudogene TRBV3-2) and TRBJ1-6, with 7 bases lining up with TRBD1. Unmatched junction bases numbered 8, after V lost 4 bases and J lost 8 bases. The germline V gene has CDR1 LGHDT and CDR2 YNNKEL (reference sequence). This CDR3 is built from 15 residues. The CDR3 is CASSPFRDRDSPLHF. The CDR3, as DNA: TGTGCCAGCAGCCCGTTCCGGGACAGAGATTCACCCCTCCACTTT.

This sequence joins TRBV11-1 and TRBJ2-2; the D gene is possibly TRBD2 (5 bases). Germline CDR1 and CDR2: SGHAT and FQDESV (reference sequence). The CDR3 length is 15 residues. V was shortened by 5 bases and J by 1 base, with 11 bases between the two germline ends. The DNA of the CDR3 is TGTGCCAGCAGCCCCTGGGAGAAGAACACCGGGGAGCTGTTTTTT. It is translated as CASSPWEKNTGELFF.

This chain links TRBV4-1 with TRBJ2-7, with TRBD1 matching over 9 bases. The germline CDR1 and CDR2 sequences are MGHRA and YSYEKL. V lost 1 base to trimming and J lost 3 bases; unmatched junction nucleotides: 1. This CDR3 has 14 residues. The CDR3 spells CASSQGQGVYEQYF. CDR3 nucleotides: TGCGCCAGCAGCCAAGGACAGGGGGTCTACGAGCAGTACTTC.

The sample holds a few counts of this clone. This rearrangement joins TRBV14 to TRBJ1-2; a possible D gene is TRBD1 (5 bases). CDR1 is SGHDN, CDR2 FVKESK, per germline. Trimming pared 1 base from V and 3 bases from J, leaving 15 bases between. This CDR3 is 16 amino acids long. In DNA form, the CDR3 reads TGTGCCAGCAGCCAAGGATCACGTTGGGGGGACTATGGCTACACCTTC. This encodes CASSQGSRWGDYGYTF.

The rearrangement uses TRBV10-3 and TRBJ1-5; a weak D match, TRBD1 (5 bases). Trimming left V 2 bases short and J 5 bases short, with 10 bases between. Germline assignment: CDR1 ENHRY and CDR2 SYGVKD. This CDR3 is built from 14 residues. The CDR3 loop reads CAISEGQGDQPQHF. CDR3 coding DNA: TGTGCCATCAGTGAGGGCCAGGGCGATCAGCCCCAGCATTTT.

The rearrangement uses TRBV4-2 and TRBJ2-1; D uncertain. V lost 0 bases, J lost 2 bases, and 11 bases lay in between. Germline V gene lookup returns CDR1 LGHNA and CDR2 YNFKEQ. CDR3 length equals 16 residues. CDR3 sequence: CASSQDADTPYNEQFF. DNA for the CDR3: TGTGCCAGCAGCCAAGATGCAGATACCCCCTACAATGAGCAGTTCTTC.

The CDR3 here is CASQVRASYNEQFF. The CDR3 nucleotides are TGTGCCTCCCAAGTGAGGGCCTCCTACAATGAGCAGTTCTTC. This chain links TRBV27 with TRBJ2-1; tentative D call: TRBD2 (5 bases). Deletions cut 11 bases from V and 0 bases from J, with 14 bases between. Germline V gives CDR1 MNHEY, CDR2 SMNVEV (reference sequence). The CDR3 is made up of 14 amino acids.

This chain links TRBV6-5 with TRBJ2-7; D is possibly TRBD1 (6 bases). The V end was cut by 8 bases, the J end by 3 bases, with 14 bases between. CDR1 and CDR2 (germline): MNHEY, SVGAGI. The CDR3 covers 13 residues. The CDR3 here is CASEPGHLYEQYF. The DNA of the CDR3 is TGTGCCAGCGAGCCGGGACACCTCTACGAGCAGTACTTC.

V is TRBV30 and J is TRBJ1-5; 7 bases line up with TRBD1. This CDR3 is built from 15 residues. V lost 3 bases, J lost 7 bases, and 12 bases stayed unmatched. Germline assignment: CDR1 GTSNPN and CDR2 SVGIG (reference sequence). The CDR3 DNA sequence: TGTGCCTGGAGCCAAGACCGACAGGGCCGACAGCCCCAGCATTTT. It yields the protein CAWSQDRQGRQPQHF.

This chain connects TRBV27 to TRBJ1-5; TRBD1 agrees at 7 bases. The germline gives CDR1 MNHEY, CDR2 SMNVEV (reference sequence). V shed 6 bases and J 2 bases; nucleotides not matched to a gene: 13. The CDR3 contains 17 residues. In nucleotides, the CDR3 is TGTGCCAGCAGGGGGGGTTTCGGACAGGTTGGCAATCAGCCCCAGCATTTT. This sequence encodes CASRGGFGQVGNQPQHF.

The chain is built from TRBV7-8 and TRBJ2-7; 10 nucleotides agree with TRBD1. CDR1 is SGHVS, CDR2 FQNEAQ, per germline. With 4 bases clipped from V and 1 base from J, the junction kept 4 bases outside the gene matches. The CDR3 is made up of 15 amino acids. This chain's CDR3 is CASSSSGQGSYEQYF. The CDR3 DNA follows: TGTGCCAGCAGCTCCTCGGGACAGGGGTCCTACGAGCAGTACTTC.

This chain joins TRBV18 and TRBJ1-3; D is uncertain. The CDR3 length is 15 residues. The ends were cut back, 3 bases at V and 3 bases at J, with 12 bases in the middle. Germline V lookup: CDR1 KGHSH, CDR2 LQKENI. Here the CDR3 DNA reads TGTGCCAGCTCACCTGTCCAGGTTTTTGGAAACACCATATATTTT. Encoded protein: CASSPVQVFGNTIYF. The entire variable domain, with the rest obtained from reference TRBV18 and TRBJ1-3, is as follows: NAGVMQNPRHLVRRRGQEARLRCSPMKGHSHVYWYRQLPEEGLKFMVYLQKENIIDESGMPKERFSAEFPKEGPSILRIQQVVRGDSAAYFCASSPVQVFGNTIYFGEGSWLTVV.

CDR3 sequence reads: CASSSGGVVETQYF. In DNA, the CDR3 is TGCGCCAGCAGCTCTGGGGGCGTCGTAGAGACCCAGTACTTC. This chain uses TRBV5-1 with TRBJ2-5; possible D gene TRBD1, 6 bases. The germline V gene has CDR1 SGHRS and CDR2 YFSETQ. V gave up 3 bases and J gave up 4 bases, with 13 bases separating them. CDR3 size: 14 residues.

The rearrangement links TRBV12-5 to TRBJ2-1; TRBD2 might be the D (6 bases). In germline, CDR1 is LGHNT, CDR2 FRNRAP. There are 17 residues in the CDR3. V was pared by 0 bases and J by 5 bases, with 17 bases between. The CDR3, as DNA: TGTGCTAGTGGTTTGGTAACGGGGCTAGCGAATAACAATGAGCAGTTCTTC. It specifies CASGLVTGLANNNEQFF.

This clone has only a few counts. The V and J genes are TRBV5-1 and TRBJ2-7; perhaps TRBD1 as D (6 bases). This CDR3 contains 14 residues. Trimming shortened V by 4 bases and J by 5 bases, and 16 bases separated the two germline ends. Germline CDR1 is SGHRS and CDR2 is YFSETQ. CDR3 residues: CASSARDTPHEQYF. The CDR3 coding sequence is TGCGCCAGCAGCGCCCGGGACACCCCTCACGAGCAGTACTTC.

The chain is built from TRBV19 and TRBJ2-1, with 13 bases fitting TRBD2. Germline V CDR1 and CDR2: LNHDA, SQIVND (reference sequence). Losses at the gene ends were 6 bases for V and 4 bases for J; bases not matched to a gene: 6. This CDR3 spans 16 amino acids. As DNA, the CDR3 is TGTGCCAGTAGCGGGGGGACTAGCGGGAAATACAATGAGCAGTTCTTC. Translating it yields CASSGGTSGKYNEQFF.